Listed here is a single T cell receptor (beta chain). What it binds is not known. CDR3 length equals 15 residues. This sample is drawn from a study of shared clonotypes between healthy human individuals. Overall study context: A couple of female and a few male donors aged 18 to 49 were enrolled. Study observations and caveats: Four donors had about 5% of their naive CD4 clonotypes in common.

CD4+ cells yielded CD45RA+ naive and CD45RA-negative memory subsets. Clones were sequenced by immunoSEQ multiplex PCR, and TCRdb holds only the in-frame ones, with some missing. This sample has millions of clones, with 95% found just once. The rearrangement joins TRBV12-2 to TRBJ2-7; TRBD1, the table's D call, lacks a check against the DNA. TRBV12-2 is classified as a pseudogene. The source of this sequence is a man younger than 35 in good health. Sequencing input: naive CD4+ T cells sorted from blood. Subset noted: CD45RA+ positively selected. DNA of the CDR3: TGTGCAAGTCGCCATCACAGGGTCTCGGGGTACGAGCAGTACTTC. Translating it yields CASRHHRVSGYEQYF.